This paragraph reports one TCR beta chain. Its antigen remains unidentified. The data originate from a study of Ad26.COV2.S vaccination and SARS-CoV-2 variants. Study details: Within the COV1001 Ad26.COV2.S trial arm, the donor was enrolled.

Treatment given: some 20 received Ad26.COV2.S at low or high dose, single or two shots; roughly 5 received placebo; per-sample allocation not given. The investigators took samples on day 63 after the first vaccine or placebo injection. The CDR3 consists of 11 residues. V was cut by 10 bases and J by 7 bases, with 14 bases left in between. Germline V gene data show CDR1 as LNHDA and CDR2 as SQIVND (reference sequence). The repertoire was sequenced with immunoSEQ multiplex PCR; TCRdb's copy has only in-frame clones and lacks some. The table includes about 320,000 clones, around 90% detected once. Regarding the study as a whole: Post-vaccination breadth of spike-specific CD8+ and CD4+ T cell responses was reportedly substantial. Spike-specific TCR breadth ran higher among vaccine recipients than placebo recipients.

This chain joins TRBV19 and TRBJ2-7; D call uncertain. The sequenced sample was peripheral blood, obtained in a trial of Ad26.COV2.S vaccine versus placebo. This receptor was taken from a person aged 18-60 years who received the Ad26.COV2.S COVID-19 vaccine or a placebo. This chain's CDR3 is CATPPLREQYF. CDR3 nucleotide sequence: TGTGCCACCCCGCCCCTGAGAGAGCAGTACTTC.